These T cell receptor beta chains were read from a single sample in a study of technical replicates of blood from a few donors. This table comes from immunoSEQ multiplex PCR, and its TCRdb copy is limited to in-frame clones, with some not included. Here the sample spans under 65,000 clones, roughly 92% being singletons. Sequencing was performed on PBMCs. These receptors originate from a human donor in good health. Some clones in this sample may be carry-over from other donors' samples. The CDR3 runs from the conserved cysteine through the conserved F or W. The D gene is left open where the match is weak. Not every row has a clone size; where given, it reads once, few, many or a size class.

TRBJ2-5	TRBD2	.	TRBV12-5	CASGAGTIGEERAQYF	TGTGCTAGTGGGGCCGGGACTATTGGGGAAGAGAGGGCCCAGTACTTC
TRBJ2-7	.	.	TRBV5-1	CASSLVPTTGFYEQYF	TGCGCCAGCAGCTTGGTTCCCACGACGGGGTTTTACGAGCAGTACTTC
TRBJ1-5	.	.	TRBV7-8	CASSTDRGSNQPQHF	TGTGCCAGCAGCACCGATCGGGGATCGAATCAGCCCCAGCATTTT
TRBJ2-1	.	.	TRBV6-6	CASSYTLVSEQFF	TGTGCCAGCAGTTACACTCTAGTTAGTGAGCAGTTCTTC
TRBJ2-3	.	.	TRBV9	CASSVSSTDTQYF	TGTGCCAGCAGCGTATCTAGCACAGATACGCAGTATTTT
TRBJ2-1	TRBD2	.	TRBV7-3	CASSLAVTSGRNEQFF	TGTGCCAGCAGCTTAGCCGTGACTAGCGGGAGGAATGAGCAGTTCTTC
TRBJ2-7	TRBD2	.	TRBV11-2	CASTLAGGYEQYF	TGTGCCAGCACTTTAGCGGGAGGCTACGAGCAGTACTTC
TRBJ2-1	.	.	TRBV30	CASPGNGSSYNEQFF	TGTGCCTCCCCTGGTAACGGGAGCTCCTACAATGAGCAGTTCTTC
TRBJ2-1	TRBD2	.	TRBV7-2	CASSHRTSGPGANEQFF	TGTGCCAGCAGTCACAGGACTAGCGGACCGGGGGCAAATGAGCAGTTCTTC
TRBJ2-7	.	.	TRBV6-6	CASSRQSSYEQYF	TGTGCCAGCAGTCGACAGAGTAGTTACGAGCAGTACTTC
TRBJ1-2	.	few	TRBV4-2	CASSQVEGEGWVYGYTF	TGTGCCAGCAGCCAAGTGGAAGGCGAGGGATGGGTTTATGGCTACACCTTC
TRBJ2-7	.	.	TRBV9	CASSVDQEPYEQYF	TGTGCCAGCAGCGTAGATCAGGAACCCTACGAGCAGTACTTC
TRBJ2-1	.	medium-sized	TRBV6-4	CASSDGLSSNEQFF	TGTGCCAGCAGTGACGGGCTATCCTCCAATGAGCAGTTCTTC
TRBJ2-7	.	few	TRBV5-1	CASSLAGLPYEQYF	TGCGCCAGCAGCTTGGCCGGACTCCCCTACGAGCAGTACTTC
TRBJ2-1	TRBD2	.	TRBV30	CASSGRASGNEQFF	TGTGCCAGTAGCGGGAGGGCGTCTGGCAATGAGCAGTTCTTC
TRBJ1-5	.	.	TRBV7-3	CASSLLGTGEGSQHF	TGTGCCAGCAGCTTATTGGGGACCGGGGAGGGCTCCCAGCATTTT
TRBJ2-7	.	.	TRBV6-1	CASSPTERTSYEQYF	TGTGCCAGCAGCCCAACCGAACGAACGAGCTACGAGCAGTACTTC
TRBJ2-5	.	.	TRBV27	CASSLGGRRKETQYF	TGTGCCAGCAGCCTCGGCGGGCGTAGGAAGGAGACCCAGTACTTC
TRBJ1-1	.	.	TRBV4-1	CASSQDRNTEAFF	TGCGCCAGCAGCCAGGACAGGAACACTGAAGCTTTCTTT
TRBJ2-7	.	.	TRBV5-4	CASSLLPSGYEQYF	TGTGCCAGCAGCTTGTTACCTTCGGGCTACGAGCAGTACTTC
TRBJ1-2	.	.	TRBV4-3	CASSQEVRQTNYGYTF	TGCGCCAGCAGCCAAGAAGTTCGACAGACCAACTATGGCTACACCTTC
TRBJ1-2	TRBD1	.	TRBV4-3	CASSVTGGNYGYTF	TGCGCCAGCAGCGTAACAGGGGGGAACTATGGCTACACCTTC
TRBJ2-6	.	.	TRBV15	CATSRETAFEAGANVLTF	TGTGCCACCAGCAGAGAGACGGCATTTGAGGCTGGGGCCAACGTCCTGACTTTC
TRBJ1-1	.	.	TRBV4-2	CASSLEAGKMNTEAFF	TGTGCCAGCAGCCTTGAGGCAGGGAAGATGAACACTGAAGCTTTCTTT
TRBJ2-2	TRBD2	medium-sized	TRBV15	CATKGGLSANTGELFF	TGTGCCACCAAGGGAGGGTTATCAGCGAACACCGGGGAGCTGTTTTTT
TRBJ1-5	TRBD1	.	TRBV7-8	CASSLGQLMGNQPQHF	TGTGCCAGCAGCTTGGGACAGCTTATGGGCAATCAGCCCCAGCATTTT
TRBJ1-3	.	.	TRBV6-5	CASSYSIQPSGNTIYF	TGTGCCAGCAGTTACTCGATACAGCCTTCTGGAAACACCATATATTTT
TRBJ2-3	.	.	TRBV5-6	CASSGGSEPDTQYF	TGTGCCAGCAGCGGCGGCTCCGAGCCAGATACGCAGTATTTT
TRBJ2-6	.	.	TRBV7-9	CASSFTVSGANVLTF	TGTGCCAGCAGCTTCACAGTCTCTGGGGCCAACGTCCTGACTTTC
TRBJ2-3	.	.	TRBV16	CASSQAGAPSDTQYF	TGTGCCAGCAGCCAAGCGGGGGCCCCCTCAGATACGCAGTATTTT
TRBJ2-2	TRBD1	.	TRBV4-1	CASSRDGTVNTGELFF	TGCGCCAGCAGCAGGGACGGGACAGTGAACACCGGGGAGCTGTTTTTT
TRBJ2-7	TRBD2	.	TRBV5-5	CASSSVLAGTSGEQYF	TGTGCCAGCAGCTCGGTCTTGGCCGGGACTAGCGGCGAGCAGTACTTC
TRBJ2-5	TRBD2	.	TRBV7-2	CASSLGASGQQQTQYF	TGTGCCAGCAGCTTAGGTGCTAGCGGTCAGCAACAGACCCAGTACTTC
TRBJ1-6	.	.	TRBV6-1	CASRPGTGLSSPLHF	TGTGCCAGCAGACCGGGAACAGGGTTGAGTTCACCCCTCCACTTT
TRBJ1-6	.	.	TRBV19	CASSIGRGTAPLHF	TGTGCCAGTAGTATCGGACGGGGGACCGCACCCCTCCACTTT
TRBJ2-3	TRBD1	.	TRBV6-1	CASGTGGLGDTQYF	TGTGCCAGCGGGACAGGGGGTCTTGGAGATACGCAGTATTTT
TRBJ2-7	.	once	TRBV28	CASSPPESYHEQYF	TGTGCCAGCAGTCCGCCCGAGTCTTACCACGAGCAGTACTTC
TRBJ2-3	TRBD1	once	TRBV7-8	CASSRQGSDTQYF	TGTGCCAGCAGCCGACAGGGCAGCGATACGCAGTATTTT
TRBJ1-6	.	.	TRBV6-5	CASRPGQHSPLHF	TGTGCCAGCAGACCCGGACAGCATTCACCCCTCCACTTT
TRBJ2-7	.	once	TRBV5-4	CASSASGTTYEQYF	TGTGCCAGCAGCGCCAGCGGGACAACCTACGAGCAGTACTTC
TRBJ2-3	TRBD2	once	TRBV4-2	CASSQGVVGLAGGDTQYF	TGTGCCAGCAGCCAAGGGGTGGTAGGGCTAGCGGGGGGAGATACGCAGTATTTT
TRBJ2-7	TRBD1	many	TRBV7-8	CASSPFPGQGNIEQYF	TGTGCCAGCAGCCCGTTCCCGGGACAGGGAAACATCGAGCAGTACTTC